The 2 T cell receptor beta chains below all came from one sample that was sequenced in a study of T cell responses to AZD1222 COVID-19 vaccine. Profiling relied on immunoSEQ multiplex PCR, and the TCRdb table lists in-frame clones only, not all of them. The sample contains about 130,000 clones, over 90% of which appear only once. The sample in question was peripheral blood, obtained on day 0 of AZD1222 vaccination. The receptors here all came from an adult in good health.

The chain combines TRBV10-2 with TRBJ1-1; perhaps TRBD1 as D (6 bases). Germline CDR1 WSHSY, CDR2 SAAADI. The germline V and J ends were trimmed by 7 bases and 5 bases, with 11 bases remaining between them. CDR3 length equals 12 residues. The CDR3 region is CASNAGVTEAFF. CDR3 coding DNA: TGCGCCAGCAATGCAGGGGTTACTGAAGCTTTCTTT.

The chain links TRBV6-2 or TRBV6-3 to TRBJ1-3; tentatively, D is TRBD1 (5 bases). V lost 6 bases, J lost 4 bases, and 16 bases lay in between. CDR3 length equals 15 residues. CDR1 and CDR2 from the germline V gene are MNHEY and SVGEGT. The CDR3 DNA reads as TGTGCCAGCAGCCAGACAGCCTCTCCGGGAAACACCATATATTTT. It translates to CASSQTASPGNTIYF.